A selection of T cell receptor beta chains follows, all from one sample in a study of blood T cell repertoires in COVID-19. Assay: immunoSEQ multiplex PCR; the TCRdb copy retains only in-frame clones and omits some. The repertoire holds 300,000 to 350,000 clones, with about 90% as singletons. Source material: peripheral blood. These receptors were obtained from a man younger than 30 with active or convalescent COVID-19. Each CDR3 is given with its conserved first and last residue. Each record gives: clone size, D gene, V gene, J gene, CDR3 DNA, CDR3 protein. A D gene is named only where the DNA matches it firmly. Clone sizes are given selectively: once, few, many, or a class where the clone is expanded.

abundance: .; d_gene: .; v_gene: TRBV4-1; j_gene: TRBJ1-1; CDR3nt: TGCGCCAGCAGCCCCCATCAGGGTAAGGCCTCCACTGAAGCTTTCTTT; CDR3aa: CASSPHQGKASTEAFF
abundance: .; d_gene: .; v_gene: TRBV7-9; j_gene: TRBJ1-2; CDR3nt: TGTGCCAGCAGCCGGGACATCGACTATGGCTACACCTTC; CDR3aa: CASSRDIDYGYTF
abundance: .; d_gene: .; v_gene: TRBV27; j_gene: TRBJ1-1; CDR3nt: TGTGCCAGCAAACCCCAGGGGTTCGCTGAAGCTTTCTTT; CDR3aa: CASKPQGFAEAFF
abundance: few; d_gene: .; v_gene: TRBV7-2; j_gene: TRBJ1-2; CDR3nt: TGTGCCAGCAGCTTCCGGGGGACTGATTACTATGGCTACACCTTC; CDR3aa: CASSFRGTDYYGYTF
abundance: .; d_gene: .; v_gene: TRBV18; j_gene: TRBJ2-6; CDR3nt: TGTGCCAGCTCCCCACGACAGGTTCACTCTGGGGCCAACGTCCTGACTTTC; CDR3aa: CASSPRQVHSGANVLTF
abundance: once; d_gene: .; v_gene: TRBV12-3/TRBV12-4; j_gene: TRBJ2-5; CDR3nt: TGTGCCAGCAGTTTTGATACCTCAGGGGCCCAGTACTTC; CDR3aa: CASSFDTSGAQYF
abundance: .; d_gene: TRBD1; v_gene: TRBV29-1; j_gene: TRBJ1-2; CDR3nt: TGCAGCGTTGGGTCTACACAGGGGGTGCGTGGCTACACCTTC; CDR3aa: CSVGSTQGVRGYTF
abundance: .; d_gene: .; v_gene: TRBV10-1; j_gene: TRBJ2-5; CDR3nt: TGCGCCAGCAGTGAGTCGAGTGTTTCGACCCAGTACTTC; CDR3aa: CASSESSVSTQYF
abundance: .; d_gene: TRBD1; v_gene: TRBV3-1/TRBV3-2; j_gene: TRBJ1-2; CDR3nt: TGTGCCAGCAGCCAAGCGAACAGGGGGAACTATGGCTACACCTTC; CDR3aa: CASSQANRGNYGYTF
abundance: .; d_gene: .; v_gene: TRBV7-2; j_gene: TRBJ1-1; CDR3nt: TGTGCCAGCAGCTCTAGAGACGGGAACACTGAAGCTTTCTTT; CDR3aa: CASSSRDGNTEAFF
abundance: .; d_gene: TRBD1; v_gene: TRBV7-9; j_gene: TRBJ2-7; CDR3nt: TGTGCCAGCAGCCTACCGGGACAGGGGGGAAGGGAAGCCTACGAGCAGTACTTC; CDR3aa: CASSLPGQGGREAYEQYF
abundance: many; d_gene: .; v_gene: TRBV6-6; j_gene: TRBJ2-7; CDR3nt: TGTGCCAGCAGTTCGGCAGGTTCCTCCGGAGAGCAGTACTTC; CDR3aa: CASSSAGSSGEQYF
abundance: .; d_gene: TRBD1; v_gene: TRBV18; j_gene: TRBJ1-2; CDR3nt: TGTGCCAGCTCACCACCTTCGGGCAGGGGGAATGGCTACACCTTC; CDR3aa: CASSPPSGRGNGYTF
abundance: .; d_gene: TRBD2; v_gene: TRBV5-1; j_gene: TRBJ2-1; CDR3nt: TGCGCCAGCAGCCTAGGACTAGCGGGAGATAATGAGCAGTTCTTC; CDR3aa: CASSLGLAGDNEQFF
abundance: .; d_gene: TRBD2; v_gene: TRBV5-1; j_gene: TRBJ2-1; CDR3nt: TGCGCCAGCCAGGGACTAGCGGGAGTTGGGGATGAGCAGTTCTTC; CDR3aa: CASQGLAGVGDEQFF
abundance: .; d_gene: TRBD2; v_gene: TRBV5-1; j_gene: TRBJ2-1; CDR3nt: TGCGCCAGCAGTTACATGTTCGAGACTAGCGGGATCAATGAGCAGTTCTTC; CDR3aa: CASSYMFETSGINEQFF
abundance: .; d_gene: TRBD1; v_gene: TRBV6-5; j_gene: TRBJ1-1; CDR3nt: TGTGCCAGCAGTTCGACAGGGGCAGACACTGAAGCTTTCTTT; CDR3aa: CASSSTGADTEAFF
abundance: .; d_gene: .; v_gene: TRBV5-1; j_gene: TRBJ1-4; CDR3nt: TGCGCCAGCAGCCCCGGTAGGGGTAATGAAAAACTGTTTTTT; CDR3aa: CASSPGRGNEKLFF
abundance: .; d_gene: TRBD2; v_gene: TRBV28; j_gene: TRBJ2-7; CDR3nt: TGTGCCAGCAGTTTTTGGGCTAGCGGGGTCTACGAGCAGTACTTC; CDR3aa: CASSFWASGVYEQYF
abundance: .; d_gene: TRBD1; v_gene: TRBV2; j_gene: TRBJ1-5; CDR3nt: TGTGCCAGCAGCTTAGGACAGGGGGATCAGCCCCAGCATTTT; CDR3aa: CASSLGQGDQPQHF
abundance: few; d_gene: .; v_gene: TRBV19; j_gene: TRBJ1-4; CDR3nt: TGTGCCAGTAGTATCCCGGGGGATGAAAAACTGTTTTTT; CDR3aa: CASSIPGDEKLFF
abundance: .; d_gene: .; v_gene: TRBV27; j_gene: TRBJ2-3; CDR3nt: TGTGCCACCCGCATCCCCGGGGGACGGCACACAGATACGCAGTATTTT; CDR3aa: CATRIPGGRHTDTQYF
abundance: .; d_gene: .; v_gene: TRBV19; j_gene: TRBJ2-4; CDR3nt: TGTGCCAGTAGTATAGGCAGGGTCGACATTCAGTACTTC; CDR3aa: CASSIGRVDIQYF
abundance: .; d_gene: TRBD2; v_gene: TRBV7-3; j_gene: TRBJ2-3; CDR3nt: TGTGCCAGCAGCTTAACGGCGGGAGGGGCAGATACGCAGTATTTT; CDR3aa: CASSLTAGGADTQYF
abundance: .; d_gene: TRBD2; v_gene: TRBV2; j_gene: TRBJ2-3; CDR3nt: TGTGCCAGCAACAGAGGACTAGCGGGTAATACGCAGTATTTT; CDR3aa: CASNRGLAGNTQYF
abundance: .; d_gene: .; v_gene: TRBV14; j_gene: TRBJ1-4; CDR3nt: TGTGCCAGCAGCTTCAGGGCAACTAATGAAAAACTGTTTTTT; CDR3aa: CASSFRATNEKLFF
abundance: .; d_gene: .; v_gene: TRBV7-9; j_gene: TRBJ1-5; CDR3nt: TGTGCCAGCACCAAGGGGGGGAGCAATCAGCCCCAGCATTTT; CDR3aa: CASTKGGSNQPQHF
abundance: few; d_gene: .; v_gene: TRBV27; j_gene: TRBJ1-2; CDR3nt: TGTGCCAGCAGGAAGGCGGGCTATGGCTACACCTTC; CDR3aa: CASRKAGYGYTF
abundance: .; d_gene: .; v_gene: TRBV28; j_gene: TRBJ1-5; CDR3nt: TGTGCCAGCAGCACCCGGACAGTGAGCAATCAGCCCCAGCATTTT; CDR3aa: CASSTRTVSNQPQHF